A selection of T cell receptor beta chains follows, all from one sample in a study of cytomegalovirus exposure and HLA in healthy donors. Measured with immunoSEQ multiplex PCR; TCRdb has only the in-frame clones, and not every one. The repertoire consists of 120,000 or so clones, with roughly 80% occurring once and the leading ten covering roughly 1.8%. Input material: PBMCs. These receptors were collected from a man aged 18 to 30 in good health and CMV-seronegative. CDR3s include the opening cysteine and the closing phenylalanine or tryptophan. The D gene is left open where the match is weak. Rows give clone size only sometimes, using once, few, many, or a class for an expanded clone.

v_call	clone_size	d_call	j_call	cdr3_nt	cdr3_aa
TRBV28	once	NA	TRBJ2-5	TGTGCCAGCAGTGACGGGGGAAGAGGGGAGACCCAGTACTTC	CASSDGGRGETQYF
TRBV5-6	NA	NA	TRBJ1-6	TGTGCCAGCAGCTTCAATAGACTACAGGGCTCACCCCTCCACTTT	CASSFNRLQGSPLHF
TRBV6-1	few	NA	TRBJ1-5	TGTGCCAGCAGTAAAGGGACACCCCAATTTCATCAGCCCCAGCATTTT	CASSKGTPQFHQPQHF
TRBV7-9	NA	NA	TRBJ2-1	TGTGCCAGCAGCCAAGGGGTAGAGCAGTTCTTC	CASSQGVEQFF
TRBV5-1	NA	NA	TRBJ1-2	TGCGCCAGCAGCGAGGGCCCAGGAGCCTATGGCTACACCTTC	CASSEGPGAYGYTF
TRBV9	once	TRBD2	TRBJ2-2	TGTGCCAGCAGCGTAGCGCTAGCGGGGGGAGACGGGGAGCTGTTTTTT	CASSVALAGGDGELFF
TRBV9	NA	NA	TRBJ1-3	TGTGCCAGCAGTGGGGGAGGGGTGGGAAACACCATATATTTT	CASSGGGVGNTIYF
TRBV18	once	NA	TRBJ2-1	TGTGCCAGCTCCCCGGGCGGGAGCACAGGGAATGAGCAGTTCTTC	CASSPGGSTGNEQFF
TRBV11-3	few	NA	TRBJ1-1	TGTGCCAGCAGCGAGAGGGTAGGGCCCAACACTGAAGCTTTCTTT	CASSERVGPNTEAFF
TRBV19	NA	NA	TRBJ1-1	TGTGCCAGTAGGGGGGGGGCAGGGTCGAGGAACACTGAAGCTTTCTTT	CASRGGAGSRNTEAFF
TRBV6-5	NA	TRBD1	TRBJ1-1	TGTGCCAGCAGTCAAACAGGGGTTACTGAAGCTTTCTTT	CASSQTGVTEAFF
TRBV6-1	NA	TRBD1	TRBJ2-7	TGTGCCAGCAGCGGCAGGGGGCGAGGCGAGCAGTACTTC	CASSGRGRGEQYF
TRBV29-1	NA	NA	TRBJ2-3	TGCAGCGTTTGTCTTAACGCAGACACAGATACGCAGTATTTT	CSVCLNADTDTQYF
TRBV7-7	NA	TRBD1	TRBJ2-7	TGTGCCAGCAGCTATCCAGGGGGCGAGCAGTACTTC	CASSYPGGEQYF
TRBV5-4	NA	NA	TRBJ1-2	TGTGCCAGCAGCCACGTAGGGGGTGATGGCTACACCTTC	CASSHVGGDGYTF
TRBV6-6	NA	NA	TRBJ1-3	TGTGCCAGCAGTTACGACAGGTCGAACTCTGGAAACACCATATATTTT	CASSYDRSNSGNTIYF
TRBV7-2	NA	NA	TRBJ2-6	TGTGCCAGCAGCCCGCGCTCTGGGGCCAACGTCCTGACTTTC	CASSPRSGANVLTF
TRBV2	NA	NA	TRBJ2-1	TGTGCCAGCAGGGGCACTGATATCTACAATGAGCAGTTCTTC	CASRGTDIYNEQFF
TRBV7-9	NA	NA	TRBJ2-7	TGTGCCAGCAGCTCCCGCGAGAGTTACGAGCAGTACTTC	CASSSRESYEQYF
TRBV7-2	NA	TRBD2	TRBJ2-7	TGTGCCAGCAGCTCACGGACTAGCGGGGGTTACGAGCAGTACTTC	CASSSRTSGGYEQYF
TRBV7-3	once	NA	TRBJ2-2	TGTGCCAGCAGCCCGCGGGGGCTCTCGAACACCGGGGAGCTGTTTTTT	CASSPRGLSNTGELFF
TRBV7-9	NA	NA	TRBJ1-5	TGTGCCAGCAGCTACGGACGCTCAGGGGATCGCAATCAGCCCCAGCATTTT	CASSYGRSGDRNQPQHF
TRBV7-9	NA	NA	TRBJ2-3	TGTGCCAGCAGCTTAGCGGGGATAGGGGCAGGGGATACGCAGTATTTT	CASSLAGIGAGDTQYF
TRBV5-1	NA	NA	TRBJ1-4	TGCGCCAGCAGTTATCTAGCAGGGGAAGGTGAAAAACTGTTTTTT	CASSYLAGEGEKLFF
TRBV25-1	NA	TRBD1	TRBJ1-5	TGTGCCAGCAGTGAACAGGGGACAGGGGGCGGTCAGCCCCAGCATTTT	CASSEQGTGGGQPQHF
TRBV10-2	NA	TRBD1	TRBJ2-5	TGCGCCAGCAGACAGGGGGCAGAGACCCAGTACTTC	CASRQGAETQYF
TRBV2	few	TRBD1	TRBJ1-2	TGTGCCAGCAGGGATCCCGGGACAGGGGATGGCTACACCTTC	CASRDPGTGDGYTF
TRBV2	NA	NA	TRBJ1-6	TGTGCCAGCAGTGAAAGGGGAGGGGATAATTCACCCCTCCACTTT	CASSERGGDNSPLHF
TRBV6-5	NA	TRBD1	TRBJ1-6	TGTGCCAGCAGCCCGGACAGGGCGGGTAATTCACCCCTCCACTTT	CASSPDRAGNSPLHF
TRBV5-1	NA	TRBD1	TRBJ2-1	TGCGCCAGCTTTTGGTCCCCTCCAGACAGGGGAGAGGGCAATGAGCAGTTCTTC	CASFWSPPDRGEGNEQFF
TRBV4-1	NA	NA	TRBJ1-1	TGCGCCAGCAGCGTTGAAGGGGGGAACACTGAAGCTTTCTTT	CASSVEGGNTEAFF
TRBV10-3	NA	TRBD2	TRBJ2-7	TGTGCCATCAGTGAGTCAACGGCGGGGGTCGCGCAGTACTTC	CAISESTAGVAQYF
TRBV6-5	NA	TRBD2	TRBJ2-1	TGTGCCAGCAGTCTTAGCGGGGGGGGTCTCAATGAGCAGTTCTTC	CASSLSGGGLNEQFF
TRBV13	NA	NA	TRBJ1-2	TGTGCCAGCAGCCCTTTCTTGGGGGCCCGTGTATATGGCTACACCTTC	CASSPFLGARVYGYTF
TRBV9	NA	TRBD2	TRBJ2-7	TGTGCCAGCAGCGTCACTAGCGGAAACTACGAGCAGTACTTC	CASSVTSGNYEQYF
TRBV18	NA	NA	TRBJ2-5	TGTGCCAGCTCACCTACGAATCAGGAACAAGAGACCCAGTACTTC	CASSPTNQEQETQYF
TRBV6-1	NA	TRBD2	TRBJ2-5	TGTGCCAGCAGTGAGGGGACTAGCGGGGGGTATTGGGGAGAGACCCAGTACTTC	CASSEGTSGGYWGETQYF
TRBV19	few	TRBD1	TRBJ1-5	TGTGCCACCCGTCCGGGACAGGCGTCACGGGCCCAGCATTTT	CATRPGQASRAQHF
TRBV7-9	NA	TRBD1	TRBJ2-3	TGTGCCAGCAGCTTTAGTGTTACAGGGGTAGATACGCAGTATTTT	CASSFSVTGVDTQYF
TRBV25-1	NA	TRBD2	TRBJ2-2	TGTGCCAGCACCCCGGGCGGGGGGACCACCGGGGAGCTGTTTTTT	CASTPGGGTTGELFF